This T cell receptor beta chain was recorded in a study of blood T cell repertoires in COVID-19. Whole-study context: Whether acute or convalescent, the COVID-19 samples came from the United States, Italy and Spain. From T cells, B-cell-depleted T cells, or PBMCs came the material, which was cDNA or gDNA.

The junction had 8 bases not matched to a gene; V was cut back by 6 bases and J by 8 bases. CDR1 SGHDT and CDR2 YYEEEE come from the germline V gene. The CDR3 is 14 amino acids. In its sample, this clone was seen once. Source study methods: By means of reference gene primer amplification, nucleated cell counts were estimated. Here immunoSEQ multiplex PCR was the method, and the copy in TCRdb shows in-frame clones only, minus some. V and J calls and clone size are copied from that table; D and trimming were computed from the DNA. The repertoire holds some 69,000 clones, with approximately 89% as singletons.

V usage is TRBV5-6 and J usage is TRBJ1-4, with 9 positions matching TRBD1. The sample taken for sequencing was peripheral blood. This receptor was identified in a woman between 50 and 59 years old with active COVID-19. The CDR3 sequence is CASTFGDRDEKLFF. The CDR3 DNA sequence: TGTGCCAGCACCTTTGGGGACAGGGACGAAAAACTGTTTTTT. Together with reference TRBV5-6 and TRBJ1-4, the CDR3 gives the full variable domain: DAGVTQSPTHLIKTRGQQVTLRCSPKSGHDTVSWYQQALGQGPQFIFQYYEEEERQRGNFPDRFSGHQFPNYSSELNVNALLLGDSALYLCASTFGDRDEKLFFGSGTQLSVL.